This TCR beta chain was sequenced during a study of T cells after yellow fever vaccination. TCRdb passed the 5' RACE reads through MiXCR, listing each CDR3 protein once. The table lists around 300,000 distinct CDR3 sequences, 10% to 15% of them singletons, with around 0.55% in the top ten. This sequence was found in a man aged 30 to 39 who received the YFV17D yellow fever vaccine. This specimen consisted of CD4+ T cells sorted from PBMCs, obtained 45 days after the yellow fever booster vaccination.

The CDR3 region is CASSLSSGRPREQYF. The CDR3, as DNA: TGTGCCAGCAGCTTATCTAGCGGGAGGCCAAGGGAGCAGTACTTC. The V and J genes are TRBV7-6 and TRBJ2-7; the match to TRBD2 covers 11 bases. The germline gives CDR1 SGHVS, CDR2 FNYEAQ. This CDR3 contains 15 residues. V lost 2 bases and J lost 7; bases outside the gene matches: 7. The variable domain in full, with the rest retrieved from reference TRBV7-6 and TRBJ2-7, is GAGVSQSPRYKVTKRGQDVALRCDPISGHVSLYWYRQALGQGPEFLTYFNYEAQQDKSGLPNDRFSAERPEGSISTLTIQRTEQRDSAMYRCASSLSSGRPREQYFGPGTRLTVT.